Shown below are 24 T cell receptor beta chains from a single sample sequenced in a study of T cells in Graves' hyperthyroidism and ophthalmopathy. Using RNA transcripts as the source, TCR beta CDR3 regions were amplified. The HTBI primer set served for first-round RT-PCR of the TCR CDR3. TCRdb re-called the multiplex PCR reads through MiXCR, storing one row per CDR3 protein. This sample has 240,000 or so distinct CDR3 sequences, with about a sixth found just once. The sequencing input was blood. These receptors originate from a woman aged 18-29 years with Graves' ophthalmopathy.

Ten or more counts support this clonotype. The gene calls are TRBV20-1 and TRBJ2-7; a possible D gene is TRBD1 (6 bases). Germline CDR1 is DFQATT and CDR2 is SNEGSKA (reference sequence). This CDR3 contains 13 residues. Trimming left V 6 bases short and J 4 bases short, with 16 bases between. The CDR3: CSATDRKLYEQYF. In DNA form, the CDR3 reads TGCAGTGCCACCGACAGGAAACTGTACGAGCAGTACTTC.

This clonotype occurred many times. V is TRBV29-1 and J is TRBJ2-7, with D hard to call. V dropped 7 bases and J dropped 3 bases, with 7 bases sitting between them. This CDR3 comprises 10 residues. The germline CDR1 and CDR2 sequences are SQVTM and ANQGSEA. The CDR3, as DNA: TGCAGCGCCTTTAGCTACGAGCAGTACTTC. The encoded protein is CSAFSYEQYF.

This chain joins TRBV11-2 and TRBJ2-7; 13 bases are a match to TRBD2. Losses at the gene ends were 4 bases for V and 3 bases for J; bases not matched to a gene: 6. There are 16 residues in the CDR3. Germline V gene sequence: CDR1 SGHAT, CDR2 FQNNGV. The chain's CDR3 is CASSSPRTSGSYEQYF. CDR3 coding DNA: TGTGCCAGCAGCTCCCCAAGGACTAGCGGGAGCTACGAGCAGTACTTC.

This clonotype came up many times. The J gene is TRBJ2-7, the V gene TRBV7-9; D uncertain. Trimming took off 1 base at V and 3 bases at J, with 13 bases between the two ends. The CDR3 is 15 residues long. CDR1 is SEHNR and CDR2 is FQNEAQ in the germline V gene (reference sequence). As DNA, the CDR3 is TGTGCCAGCAGCTTAGTAACCGGGTTTAGCTACGAGCAGTACTTC. It translates to CASSLVTGFSYEQYF.

This clonotype was counted a few times. This chain connects TRBV6-2 or TRBV6-3 to TRBJ2-3; 7 bases are shared with TRBD2. V was clipped by 2 bases and J by 7 bases; unmatched bases: 12. The germline CDR1 and CDR2 sequences are MNHEY and SVGEGT. The CDR3 extends over 16 amino acids. CDR3 in amino acids: CASSYIGTNGGYTQYF. The CDR3 coding sequence is TGTGCCAGCAGTTACATCGGGACTAACGGGGGGTATACGCAGTATTTT.

This clonotype turned up a few times. The rearrangement joins TRBV9 to TRBJ2-3, with TRBD2 identical over 8 bases. Per germline, CDR1 SGDLS and CDR2 YYNGEE. The J segment lost 3 bases and the V segment lost 3 bases, leaving 3 bases of the junction unmatched. The CDR3 consists of 14 residues. The CDR3 bases are TGTGCCAGCAGCGAGGCTAGCGGGACAGATACGCAGTATTTT. Residues: CASSEASGTDTQYF.

There are many counts of this clonotype. V usage is TRBV11-2 and J usage is TRBJ1-5; no firm D call. This CDR3 contains 13 residues. V was clipped by 3 bases and J by 5 bases, with 8 bases between them. Germline CDR1 is SGHAT and CDR2 is FQNNGV. CDR3 protein: CASSFGLYQPQHF. The CDR3 nucleotides are TGTGCCAGCAGCTTCGGACTTTATCAGCCCCAGCATTTT.

The chain recombines TRBV28 with TRBJ2-1; 10 nucleotides match TRBD2. Trimming at V came to 3 bases and at J to 2 bases, leaving 7 bases not matched to a gene. This CDR3 is built from 17 residues. Germline V gene data show CDR1 as MDHEN and CDR2 as SYDVKM. The CDR3 nucleotides read TGTGCCAGCAGTTTTAGTTTAGCGGGAGGAACCTACAATGAGCAGTTCTTC. Residues: CASSFSLAGGTYNEQFF.

Many counts were recorded for this clonotype. V usage is TRBV7-9 and J usage is TRBJ2-3; D is possibly TRBD2 (5 bases). With 3 bases removed from V and 2 bases from J, the gap between germline ends came to 9 bases. This CDR3 is built from 14 residues. Germline-derived CDR1 and CDR2 are SEHNR and FQNEAQ (reference sequence). The CDR3 sequence: CASSFTGFTDTQYF. The CDR3 bases are TGTGCCAGCAGCTTCACGGGGTTCACAGATACGCAGTATTTT.

This clonotype was seen many times. J is TRBJ2-1 and V is TRBV5-8; 11 bases match TRBD2. J lost 7 bases, V lost 2 bases, and 2 bases had no gene match. Germline CDR1 SGHTS, CDR2 YDEGEE. The CDR3 has 14 amino acids. The CDR3 bases are TGTGCCAGCAGCTTCCCTAGCGGGGGGAATGAGCAGTTCTTC. Its protein product is CASSFPSGGNEQFF.

This clonotype was seen repeatedly, ten times or more. This sequence joins TRBV6-1 and TRBJ1-4; D remains unclear. The germline gives CDR1 MNHNS, CDR2 SASEGT. V lost 5 bases to trimming and J lost 3 bases, with 16 bases between them. The length of the CDR3 is 16 residues. The CDR3 loop reads CASSSNGGRSNEKLFF. In DNA, the CDR3 is TGTGCCAGCAGTTCGAATGGCGGGAGATCTAATGAAAAACTGTTTTTT.

As DNA, the CDR3 is TGTGCCAGTAGTAACGCCGGGACAGAAGTTAACTATGGCTACACCTTC. Residues: CASSNAGTEVNYGYTF. The genes are TRBV19 and TRBJ1-2; 7 bases are shared with TRBD1. This CDR3 contains 16 residues. Per the germline V gene, CDR1 is LNHDA and CDR2 is SQIVND (reference sequence). J lost 1 base, V lost 4 bases, and 9 bases had no gene match.

The chain joins TRBV15 to TRBJ2-3; TRBD1 matches 7 bases. J gave up 4 bases and V 2 bases, and 12 bases lay outside the gene matches. The length of the CDR3 is 17 residues. The germline CDR1 and CDR2 sequences are LNHNV and YYDKDF (reference sequence). The CDR3 DNA reads as TGTGCCACCAGCAGAACCCGACAGGGAACGGGACCAGATACGCAGTATTTT. The encoded protein is CATSRTRQGTGPDTQYF.

In its sample, this clonotype was seen many times. This chain connects TRBV7-2 to TRBJ2-1; TRBD1 matches at 9 bases. V shed 6 bases and J 4 bases; nucleotides not matched to a gene: 10. The length of the CDR3 is 16 residues. CDR1 SGHTA and CDR2 FQGNSA come from the germline V gene. CDR3 sequence (DNA): TGTGCCAGCAGTCAGACCGGGACAGGGACTTACAATGAGCAGTTCTTC. As protein: CASSQTGTGTYNEQFF.

At least ten counts were recorded for this clonotype. This chain uses TRBV7-2 with TRBJ1-5; 8 bases fit TRBD1. The CDR3 extends over 15 amino acids. Germline values: CDR1 SGHTA, CDR2 FQGNSA. After removal of 3 bases from V and 3 bases from J, the junction contained 4 bases not matched to a gene. The CDR3 region has the DNA TGTGCCAGCAGCTTGGGACAGGCGTTCAATCAGCCCCAGCATTTT. Protein: CASSLGQAFNQPQHF.

This clonotype was seen repeatedly, ten times or more. The CDR3: CASSQDSGGRGYTF. In DNA form, the CDR3 reads TGTGCCAGCAGCCAAGATAGTGGGGGCCGTGGCTACACCTTC. The V and J genes are TRBV3-1 and TRBJ1-2; perhaps TRBD1 as D (6 bases). V lost 0 bases and J 7 bases, leaving 12 bases between the germline ends. Germline CDR1 and CDR2: LGHDT and YNNKEL (reference sequence). CDR3 length: 14 residues.

This clonotype has a count of ten or more. This rearrangement joins TRBV11-2 to TRBJ2-4, with D possibly matching TRBD1 (5 bases). The V end was cut by 0 bases, the J end by 11 bases, with 14 bases between. CDR1 is SGHAT and CDR2 is FQNNGV in the germline V gene. This CDR3 has 14 amino acids. CDR3 coding DNA: TGTGCCAGCAGCTTAGATCTGAGGCAGGGTGTTCAGTACTTC. Protein sequence: CASSLDLRQGVQYF. Full variable domain (rest looked up from reference TRBV11-2 and TRBJ2-4): EAGVAQSPRYKIIEKRQSVAFWCNPISGHATLYWYQQILGQGPKLLIQFQNNGVVDDSQLPKDRFSAERLKGVDSTLKIQPAKLEDSAVYLCASSLDLRQGVQYFGAGTRLSVL.

This clonotype was counted ten times or more. The chain is built from TRBV5-8 and TRBJ2-5; D gene unclear. This CDR3 contains 13 residues. V lost 1 base and J 4 bases, leaving 8 bases between the germline ends. CDR1 and CDR2 (germline): SGHTS, YDEGEE. For the CDR3, the DNA is TGTGCCAGCAGCTTGTTAATTAGAGAGACCCAGTACTTC. Residues: CASSLLIRETQYF.

This clonotype was detected ten times or more. This chain links TRBV27 with TRBJ2-6, with TRBD1 matching over 9 bases. Germline values: CDR1 MNHEY, CDR2 SMNVEV (reference sequence). This CDR3 has 18 amino acids. The V gene end was trimmed by 6 bases and the J gene end by 1 base; junction bases not matched to a gene: 10. CDR3 amino acids: CASSSWGQGRSGANVLTF. The CDR3 region has the DNA TGTGCCAGCAGCTCGTGGGGACAGGGCCGTTCTGGGGCCAACGTCCTGACTTTC.

This clonotype showed up many times. J is TRBJ2-7 and V is TRBV18, with 9 bases aligning to TRBD1. V was pared by 1 base and J by 5 bases, with 12 bases of the junction left unmatched. CDR1 is KGHSH and CDR2 is LQKENI in the germline V gene. The CDR3 loop spans 17 amino acids. CDR3 amino acids: CASSPRFWDRAPHEQYF. CDR3 DNA sequence: TGTGCCAGCTCACCACGGTTCTGGGACAGGGCGCCCCACGAGCAGTACTTC.

This clonotype was detected ten times or more. The V and J genes are TRBV2 and TRBJ2-4, with D perhaps matching TRBD2 (5 bases). V lost 1 base to trimming and J lost 0 bases, with 7 bases between them. The CDR3 consists of 15 residues. The V gene's germline CDR1 is SNHLY and CDR2 FYNNEI. CDR3: CASSEGGLAKNIQYF. CDR3 DNA: TGTGCCAGCAGTGAAGGCGGACTAGCCAAAAACATTCAGTACTTC.

In this sample, this clonotype turned up once. The CDR3 does not end in the conserved phenylalanine or tryptophan, so this is likely a read error. The chain links TRBV7-9 to TRBJ1-3; D is possibly TRBD1 (6 bases). Germline loops: CDR1 SEHNR, CDR2 FQNEAQ (reference sequence). This CDR3 is 13 amino acids long. Trimming pared 6 bases from V and 2 bases from J, leaving 8 bases between. CDR3: CASRAGAGNTIYS. The CDR3 DNA reads TGTGCCAGCAGGGCAGGGGCTGGAAACACCATATATTCT.

This clonotype was detected a few times. The V gene is TRBV20-1, the J gene TRBJ1-5, with a weak D call TRBD1 (5 bases). The CDR3 sequence is 15 residues long. From germline, CDR1 is DFQATT and CDR2 SNEGSKA (reference sequence). Trimming took off 3 bases at V and 0 bases at J, with 12 bases between the two ends. The CDR3: CSASPGQLSNQPQHF. CDR3 bases: TGCAGTGCTAGCCCGGGGCAGCTTAGCAATCAGCCCCAGCATTTT.

In its sample, this clonotype was seen many times. The chain is built from TRBV4-3 and TRBJ2-1, with D perhaps TRBD2 (5 bases). The CDR3 contains 14 residues. The germline V gene encodes CDR1 LGHNA and CDR2 YSLEER. V shed 0 bases and J shed 10 bases, with 13 bases lying between them. The CDR3 loop reads CASSQDPSIDEQFF. The CDR3 DNA reads TGCGCCAGCAGCCAAGATCCTAGCATCGACGAGCAGTTCTTC.